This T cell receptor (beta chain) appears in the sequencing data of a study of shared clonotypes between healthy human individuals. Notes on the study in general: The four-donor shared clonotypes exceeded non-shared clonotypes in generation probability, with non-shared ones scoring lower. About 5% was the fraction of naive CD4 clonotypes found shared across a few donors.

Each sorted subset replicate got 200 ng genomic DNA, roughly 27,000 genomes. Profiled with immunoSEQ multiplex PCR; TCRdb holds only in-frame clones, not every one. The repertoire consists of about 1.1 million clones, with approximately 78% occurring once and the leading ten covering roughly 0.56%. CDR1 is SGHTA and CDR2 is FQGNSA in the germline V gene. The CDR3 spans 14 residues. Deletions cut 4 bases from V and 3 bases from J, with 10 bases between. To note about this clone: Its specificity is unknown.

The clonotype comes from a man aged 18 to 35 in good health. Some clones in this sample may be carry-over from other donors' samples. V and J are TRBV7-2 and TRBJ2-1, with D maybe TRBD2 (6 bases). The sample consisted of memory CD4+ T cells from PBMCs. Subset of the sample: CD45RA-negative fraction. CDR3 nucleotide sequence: TGTGCCAGCAGCTACAGACTAGGCTACAATGAGCAGTTCTTC. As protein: CASSYRLGYNEQFF.